The present T cell receptor (beta chain) was sequenced within a study of T cells in pancreatic ductal adenocarcinoma. Note on this clone: The target antigen is unknown.

Study-level points and caveats: Unique clonotypes were roughly 8-fold more numerous in blood than in tumor. This surgical cohort overrepresents the minority presenting with early-stage disease. Mean clonality was approximately 0.12 in tumors and around 0.068 in blood, not significantly different. Tumor-versus-blood clonality comparisons may be biased toward lower tumor diversity.

Germline CDR1 is SEHNR and CDR2 is FQNEAQ (reference sequence). The CDR3 length is 14 residues. The V and J ends lost 5 bases and 3 bases, in that order; junction bases with no gene match: 7. Surgery without prior neoadjuvant therapy was the treatment of the selected pancreatic ductal adenocarcinoma patients. Libraries were prepared by immunoSEQ multiplex PCR; TCRdb keeps only in-frame clonotypes and omits some of them. Among roughly 20,000 clones listed, around nine tenths were seen once. This sequence originates from a human donor with pancreatic ductal adenocarcinoma. The chain couples TRBV7-9 to TRBJ2-7; 7 nucleotides align to TRBD1. The sequencing sample was made of PBMCs. CDR3: CASSPKDRNYEQYF. Written as DNA, the CDR3 is TGTGCCAGCAGCCCCAAGGACAGGAACTACGAGCAGTACTTC. The full variable domain, completed using reference TRBV7-9 and TRBJ2-7, is DTGVSQNPRHKITKRGQNVTFRCDPISEHNRLYWYRQTLGQGPEFLTYFQNEAQLEKSRLLSDRFSAERPKGSFSTLEIQRTEQGDSAMYLCASSPKDRNYEQYFGPGTRLTVT.